This T cell receptor beta chain comes out of a study of identical twins. This CDR3 contains 14 residues. TCRdb reanalysed the 5' RACE reads using MiXCR and keeps one entry per CDR3 protein. The table has some 500,000 distinct CDR3 sequences, approximately 22% seen once. These sequences were also reported in another study, on T cells expressing NK-cell markers. That work contributes: One of the eight sequenced donors was seronegative, whereas the other seven were HCMV-seropositive.

The sequence derives from a woman aged 18-29 years in good health. The gene calls are TRBV21-1 and TRBJ2-5; TRBD2, as called in the table, went unchecked against the DNA. TRBV21-1 is marked as a pseudogene. Sample: CD4+ T cells sorted from blood. CDR3 bases: TGTGCCAGCAGCATCTCGACTAGCGGGGACCCCGAGTACTTC. This codes for CASSISTSGDPEYF.